Sequencing of this T cell receptor (beta chain) was carried out in a study of cytomegalovirus exposure and HLA in healthy donors. The length of the CDR3 is 13 residues. Germline CDR1 MNHNY, CDR2 SVGAGI (reference sequence). V gave up 0 bases and J gave up 5 bases, with 4 bases separating them. This clone has more than one count but fewer than ten. Its antigen remains unidentified. General observations from the study: V- and J-gene trimming of TCR beta was linked (in a later analysis) to a missense DCLRE1C variant.

The primer mix had 60 Vbeta and 13 Jbeta primers. Sequenced by immunoSEQ multiplex PCR; TCRdb stores in-frame clones only, minus some. Found here are about 190,000 clones, 10% to 15% of them singletons; the top ten hold approximately 7.8%. Sequenced: PBMCs. The TCR comes from a middle-aged man in good health and CMV-seropositive. V and J are TRBV6-6 and TRBJ1-4; unclear D gene. CDR3 in DNA: TGTGCCAGCAGTTACTCAGCCAATGAAAAACTGTTTTTT. It translates to CASSYSANEKLFF.